The 2 T cell receptor beta chains reported below all come from one sample, sequenced in a study of blood T cell repertoires in COVID-19. Produced via immunoSEQ multiplex PCR; TCRdb's table is partial and in-frame only. The sample contains about 200,000 clones, about 90% of which appear only once. Sample: peripheral blood. The receptors derive from a woman between 65 and 79 years old with acute or convalescent COVID-19.

This CDR3 is CASTAGVADTQYF. The CDR3 bases are TGTGCCAGCACTGCGGGTGTGGCAGATACGCAGTATTTT. The V gene is TRBV2, the J gene TRBJ2-3, with TRBD2 as a possible D gene (5 bases). Germline CDR1 reads SNHLY; CDR2 reads FYNNEI. This CDR3 contains 13 residues. Between the trimmed V and J ends, which lost 7 bases and 4 bases, there was a span of 12 bases. The full variable domain, rest sourced from reference TRBV2 and TRBJ2-3, is EPEVTQTPSHQVTQMGQEVILRCVPISNHLYFYWYRQILGQKVEFLVSFYNNEISEKSEIFDDQFSVERPDGSNFTLKIRSTKLEDSAMYFCASTAGVADTQYFGPGTRLTVL.

The chain is built from TRBV18 and TRBJ1-1, with 7 bases aligning to TRBD1. The V segment lost 3 bases and the J segment 5 bases; nucleotides outside the gene matches: 9. The CDR3 covers 15 residues. Looked up from germline, CDR1 is KGHSH and CDR2 is LQKENI. DNA for the CDR3: TGTGCCAGCTCACCTGATGGACCAGGGGGGACTGAAGCTTTCTTT. It encodes CASSPDGPGGTEAFF.